The present T cell receptor beta chain was sequenced within a study of PD-1 blockade in mismatch repair-deficient tumors. This CDR3 comprises 15 residues. Germline V gene sequence: CDR1 SGHVS, CDR2 FNYEAQ. Trimming took 1 base from V and 0 from J, leaving 6 bases between them. Sequencing used immunoSEQ multiplex PCR; TCRdb keeps in-frame clones, though not all of them. In the table there are 17,000 or so clones, about 87% of which are singletons. J is TRBJ2-2 and V is TRBV7-6; TRBD1 might be the D (5 bases). The TCR was taken from an adult with mismatch repair-deficient cancer. This specimen consisted of PBMCs, obtained 22 to 25 weeks after starting pembrolizumab. In DNA, the CDR3 is TGTGCCAGCAGCTTAGTACAGGCGAACACCGGGGAGCTGTTTTTT. Protein product: CASSLVQANTGELFF.